Listed here are 20 T cell receptor beta chains from one sample, sequenced in a study of T cells in Graves' hyperthyroidism and ophthalmopathy. From RNA transcripts, TCR beta CDR3 regions were amplified. With the HTBI primer set, the TCR CDR3 went through a first round of RT-PCR. TCRdb recomputed calls from the multiplex PCR reads with MiXCR, one row per CDR3 protein. The repertoire has some 570,000 distinct CDR3 sequences, around 14% of them found once; the top ten carry about 7%. What was sequenced was blood. These receptors were obtained from a young woman with Graves' ophthalmopathy.

The rearrangement uses TRBV30 and TRBJ2-2, with 9 positions matching TRBD2. This CDR3 has 14 residues. V gave up 7 bases and J gave up 4 bases; unmatched junction bases: 7. The germline CDR1 and CDR2 sequences are GTSNPN and SVGIG (reference sequence). CDR3 DNA sequence: TGTGCCTCTACGGCGGGAGGGTTCACCGGGGAGCTGTTTTTT. Amino acids: CASTAGGFTGELFF. The full variable domain, rest sourced from reference TRBV30 and TRBJ2-2, is SQTIHQWPATLVQPVGSPLSLECTVEGTSNPNLYWYRQAAGRGLQLLFYSVGIGQISSEVPQNLSASRPQDRQFILSSKKLLLSDSGFYLCASTAGGFTGELFFGEGSRLTVL.

This clonotype was recorded only once. V gene TRBV20-1 combines with J gene TRBJ1-2, with a tentative D call TRBD1 (5 bases). This CDR3 is 16 amino acids long. Trimming left V 1 base short and J 4 bases short, with 19 bases between. Germline V lookup: CDR1 DFQATT, CDR2 SNEGSKA (reference sequence). The CDR3 DNA sequence: TGCAGTGCTAGAGCAGGGACGGGTCAGAGGGTCTATGGCTACACCTTC. Translated: CSARAGTGQRVYGYTF.

There are many counts of this clonotype. V gene TRBV20-1 combines with J gene TRBJ2-3; 9 bases are shared with TRBD2. The germline CDR1 and CDR2 sequences are DFQATT and SNEGSKA (reference sequence). The CDR3 loop spans 20 amino acids. The V and J ends lost 2 bases and 0 bases, in that order; junction bases with no gene match: 18. The CDR3 nucleotides are TGCAGTGCTAGATACTCAACCGGGACTAGCAGGGGGGGAAGCACAGATACGCAGTATTTT. Its protein is CSARYSTGTSRGGSTDTQYF.

This clonotype appeared many times. The genes are TRBV2 and TRBJ2-7; 11 bases align to TRBD2. This CDR3 region has 14 residues. Looked up from germline, CDR1 is SNHLY and CDR2 is FYNNEI. J gave up 5 bases and V 8 bases, and 8 bases lay outside the gene matches. The CDR3 spells CASGAMGLADEQYF. CDR3 nucleotide sequence: TGTGCCAGCGGAGCCATGGGACTAGCGGACGAGCAGTACTTC.

The table lists this clonotype with many counts. V is TRBV7-9 and J is TRBJ2-1; either TRBD1 or TRBD2 may fit D (5 bases each). The CDR3 has 15 residues. Germline-derived CDR1 and CDR2 are SEHNR and FQNEAQ (reference sequence). Trimming cost V 2 bases and J 8 bases, with 16 bases left between them. CDR3 sequence: CASSLRGALGYEQFF. CDR3 sequence (DNA): TGTGCCAGCAGCTTAAGGGGAGCTTTAGGGTATGAGCAGTTCTTC.

Many counts were recorded for this clonotype. The chain has TRBV24-1 and TRBJ2-3; 7 nucleotides agree with TRBD1. V shed 5 bases, J shed 3 bases, and the junction held 7 bases outside the gene matches. The CDR3 runs 15 residues. In germline, CDR1 is KGHDR, CDR2 SFDVKD. CDR3 sequence (DNA): TGTGCCACCAGTGTAGAGACAGGGATGACAGATACGCAGTATTTT. Translation: CATSVETGMTDTQYF.

This clonotype was observed many times. The chain links TRBV19 to TRBJ2-3; 7 bases match TRBD2. The junction had 12 bases not matched to a gene; V was cut back by 5 bases and J by 4 bases. Germline CDR1 and CDR2: LNHDA and SQIVND (reference sequence). CDR3 length: 16 residues. The CDR3 here is CASSFLSGTSADTQYF. The CDR3 nucleotides are TGTGCCAGTAGTTTCCTCAGCGGGACCTCCGCAGATACGCAGTATTTT.

This clonotype has a count of ten or more. J is TRBJ2-5 and V is TRBV6-2 or TRBV6-3, with D perhaps assigned TRBD1 or TRBD2 (7 bases each). CDR3 size: 15 residues. Germline CDR1 is MNHEY and CDR2 is SVGEGT. Deletions cut 6 bases from V and 2 bases from J, with 16 bases between. The CDR3 sequence: CASSRIRGGQETQYF. CDR3 nucleotides: TGTGCCAGCAGCCGTATCAGGGGGGGTCAAGAGACCCAGTACTTC.

This clonotype has a handful of counts. As DNA, the CDR3 is TGTGCCAGTAGCATTGGAGGGGCTCCCAATGAGCAGTTCTTC. As protein: CASSIGGAPNEQFF. This chain connects TRBV19 to TRBJ2-1, with D possibly being TRBD2 (6 bases). This CDR3 is built from 14 residues. Trimming left V 6 bases short and J 6 bases short, with 15 bases between. Germline CDR1 is LNHDA and CDR2 is SQIVND (reference sequence).

This clonotype was detected ten times or more. The rearrangement links TRBV12-3 or TRBV12-4 to TRBJ1-5, with TRBD1 identical over 9 bases. This CDR3 is built from 15 residues. V dropped 4 bases and J dropped 2; count of bases not matched to a gene: 3. The CDR3 DNA is TGTGCCAGCAGTTGGACAGGGGTTGGCAATCAGCCCCAGCATTTT. Its protein is CASSWTGVGNQPQHF.

The CDR3 loop is CASLDGGTEAFF. Written as DNA, the CDR3 is TGCGCCAGCCTCGACGGTGGGACTGAAGCTTTCTTT. The V and J genes are TRBV5-1 and TRBJ1-1; D unclear. This CDR3 comprises 12 residues. V was shortened by 7 bases and J by 5 bases, with 12 bases between the two germline ends. From germline, CDR1 is SGHRS and CDR2 YFSETQ.

This clonotype was seen at least ten times. CDR3 amino acids: CASSSQGARAEQYF. CDR3 DNA sequence: TGTGCCAGCTCATCCCAGGGGGCAAGGGCCGAGCAGTACTTC. This rearrangement joins TRBV18 to TRBJ2-7; 8 nucleotides line up with TRBD1. The V gene's germline CDR1 is KGHSH and CDR2 LQKENI. Trimming at V came to 5 bases and at J to 6 bases, leaving 9 bases not matched to a gene. The CDR3 contains 14 residues.

The chain couples TRBV18 to TRBJ1-4; no firm D call. The CDR3 runs 13 residues. Germline V gives CDR1 KGHSH, CDR2 LQKENI. The ends were cut back, 3 bases at V and 8 bases at J, with 10 bases in the middle. Here the CDR3 reads CASSPVVEEKLFF. Written as DNA, the CDR3 is TGTGCCAGCTCACCCGTGGTCGAGGAAAAACTGTTTTTT. The full variable domain, completed using reference TRBV18 and TRBJ1-4, is NAGVMQNPRHLVRRRGQEARLRCSPMKGHSHVYWYRQLPEEGLKFMVYLQKENIIDESGMPKERFSAEFPKEGPSILRIQQVVRGDSAAYFCASSPVVEEKLFFGSGTQLSVL.

This clonotype was seen ten or more times. The chain links TRBV6-2 or TRBV6-3 to TRBJ2-7; the match to TRBD1 covers 9 bases. The CDR3 spans 19 residues. The V and J ends lost 5 bases and 1 base, in that order; junction bases with no gene match: 18. CDR1 is MNHEY, CDR2 SVGEGT, per germline. The CDR3, as DNA: TGTGCCAGCAGTCTACAACAGGGGGCCGGGGATTTTAGGTCCTACGAGCAGTACTTC. As protein: CASSLQQGAGDFRSYEQYF.

This clonotype was found many times. V is TRBV20-1 and J is TRBJ2-7, with 11 bases lining up with TRBD2. Trimming removed 1 base from V and 4 bases from J; junction bases left unmatched: 3. Germline values: CDR1 DFQATT, CDR2 SNEGSKA (reference sequence). There are 14 residues in the CDR3. The CDR3 sequence: CSARVLAGGYEQYF. The CDR3 coding sequence is TGCAGTGCTAGAGTGCTAGCGGGAGGATACGAGCAGTACTTC.

In this sample, this clonotype turned up many times. The chain couples TRBV28 to TRBJ2-1, with TRBD2 identical over 12 bases. Germline CDR1 reads MDHEN; CDR2 reads SYDVKM. V lost 8 bases, J lost 7 bases, and 3 bases stayed unmatched. The CDR3 has 13 amino acids. The CDR3 sequence: CASLAGGENEQFF. For the CDR3, the DNA is TGTGCCAGCCTAGCGGGAGGGGAGAATGAGCAGTTCTTC.

This clonotype was seen only once. The gene calls are TRBV7-2 and TRBJ2-1; 11 bases fit TRBD2. This CDR3 is 15 amino acids long. Germline-derived CDR1 and CDR2 are SGHTA and FQGNSA. V was clipped by 4 bases and J by 8 bases; unmatched bases: 7. The CDR3 DNA sequence: TGTGCCAGCAGCTCAAACCTAGCGGGAGGCGATGAGCAGTTCTTC. Translation gives CASSSNLAGGDEQFF.

This clonotype was found a few times. The chain is built from TRBV2 and TRBJ2-6; D remains ambiguous. Trimming removed 6 bases at V and 0 bases at J, with 9 bases between. There are 15 residues in the CDR3. Germline V gene lookup returns CDR1 SNHLY and CDR2 FYNNEI. In nucleotides, the CDR3 is TGTGCCAGCAGGCACGATTCCTCTGGGGCCAACGTCCTGACTTTC. Translated, it gives CASRHDSSGANVLTF.

In this sample, this clonotype turned up a few times. The chain carries TRBV30 and TRBJ2-2, with 12 nucleotides matching TRBD2. Germline CDR1 and CDR2: GTSNPN and SVGIG (reference sequence). The CDR3 spans 15 residues. With V trimmed by 4 bases and J by 5 bases, 5 bases remained unmatched. The CDR3: CAWKLGLAGTGELFF. CDR3 nucleotides: TGTGCCTGGAAGTTAGGACTAGCGGGAACCGGGGAGCTGTTTTTT.

This clonotype was detected only a few times. This clone may be a read error of a much larger clone one base away. The rearrangement joins TRBV12-3 or TRBV12-4 to TRBJ1-1; D gene ambiguous. Trimming removed 6 bases at V and 4 bases at J, with 12 bases between. The CDR3 loop spans 13 amino acids. The CDR3 nucleotides read TGTGCCAGCAGAGAGCTGTTGAGCACTGAAGCTTTCTTT. The encoded protein is CASRELLSTEAFF.